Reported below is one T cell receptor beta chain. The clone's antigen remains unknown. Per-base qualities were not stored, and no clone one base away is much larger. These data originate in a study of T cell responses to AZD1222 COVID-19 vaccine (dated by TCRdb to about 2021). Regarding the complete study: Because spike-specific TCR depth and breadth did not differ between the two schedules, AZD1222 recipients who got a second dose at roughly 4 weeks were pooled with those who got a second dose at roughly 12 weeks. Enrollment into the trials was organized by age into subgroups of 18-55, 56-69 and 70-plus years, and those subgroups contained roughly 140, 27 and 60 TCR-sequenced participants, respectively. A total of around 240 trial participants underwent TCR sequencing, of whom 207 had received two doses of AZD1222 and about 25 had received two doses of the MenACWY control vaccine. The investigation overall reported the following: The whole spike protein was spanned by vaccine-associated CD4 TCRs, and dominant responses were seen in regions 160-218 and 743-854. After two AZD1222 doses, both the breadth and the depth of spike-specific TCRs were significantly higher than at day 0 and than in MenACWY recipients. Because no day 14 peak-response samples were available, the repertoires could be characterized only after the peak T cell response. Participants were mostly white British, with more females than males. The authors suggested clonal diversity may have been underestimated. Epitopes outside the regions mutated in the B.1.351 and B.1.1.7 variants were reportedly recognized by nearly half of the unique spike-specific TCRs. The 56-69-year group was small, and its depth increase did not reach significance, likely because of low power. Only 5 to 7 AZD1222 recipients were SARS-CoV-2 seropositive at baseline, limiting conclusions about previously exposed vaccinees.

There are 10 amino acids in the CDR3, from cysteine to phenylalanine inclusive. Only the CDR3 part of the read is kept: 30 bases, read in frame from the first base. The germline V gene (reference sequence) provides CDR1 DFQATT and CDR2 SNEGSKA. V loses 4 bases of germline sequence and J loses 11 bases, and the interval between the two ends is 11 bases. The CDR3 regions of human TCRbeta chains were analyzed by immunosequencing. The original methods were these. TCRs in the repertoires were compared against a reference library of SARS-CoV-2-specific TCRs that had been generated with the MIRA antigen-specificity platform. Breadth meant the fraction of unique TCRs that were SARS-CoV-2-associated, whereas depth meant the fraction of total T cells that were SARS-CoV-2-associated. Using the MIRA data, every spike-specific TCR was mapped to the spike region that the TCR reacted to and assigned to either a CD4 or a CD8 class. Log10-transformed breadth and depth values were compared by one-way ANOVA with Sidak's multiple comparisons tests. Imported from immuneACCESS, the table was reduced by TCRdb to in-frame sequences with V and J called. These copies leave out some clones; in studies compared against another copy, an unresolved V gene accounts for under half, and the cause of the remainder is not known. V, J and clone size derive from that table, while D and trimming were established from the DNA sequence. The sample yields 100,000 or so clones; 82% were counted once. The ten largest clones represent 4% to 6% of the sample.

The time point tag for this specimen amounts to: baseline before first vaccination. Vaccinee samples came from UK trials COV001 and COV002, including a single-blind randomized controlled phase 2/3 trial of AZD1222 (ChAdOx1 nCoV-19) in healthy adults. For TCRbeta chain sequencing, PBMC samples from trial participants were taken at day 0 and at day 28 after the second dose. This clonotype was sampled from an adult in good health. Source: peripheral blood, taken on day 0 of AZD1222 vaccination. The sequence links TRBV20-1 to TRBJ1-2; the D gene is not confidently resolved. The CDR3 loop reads CSATQPRYTF. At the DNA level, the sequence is TGCAGTGCTACCCAACCGAGGTACACCTTC.